These 14 T cell receptor beta chains originate from one sample sequenced in a study of T-cell reconstitution after alpha-beta-depleted transplantation in children. It was with unique molecular identifiers that the TCRbeta library was prepared. TCRdb re-derived calls from the PCR reads in MiXCR, one entry per CDR3 protein. The sample has around 670,000 distinct CDR3 sequences, around 13% seen once. The specimen comprised PBMCs, sampled before TCRalphabeta/CD19-depleted stem cell transplant. These receptors originate from a girl under 10 years old with congenital amegakaryocytic thrombocytopenia, due to receive a stem cell transplant.

The table lists this clonotype with many counts. The V and J genes are TRBV20-1 and TRBJ1-5; TRBD1 matches at 9 bases. Germline lookup yields CDR1 DFQATT and CDR2 SNEGSKA (reference sequence). The V segment lost 2 bases and the J segment 4 bases; nucleotides outside the gene matches: 6. The CDR3 runs to 15 residues. The DNA of the CDR3 is TGCAGTGCTAGAAAAGGACAGGGGTTGAATCAGCCCCAGCATTTT. Its translation: CSARKGQGLNQPQHF.

This clonotype was seen only a few times. The CDR3 loop is CASSPSPGAGTGELFF. The CDR3 bases are TGCGCCAGCAGTCCCTCTCCAGGGGCGGGCACCGGGGAGCTGTTTTTT. The chain joins TRBV5-1 to TRBJ2-2, with D maybe TRBD1 (6 bases). This CDR3 spans 16 amino acids. Germline V gene data show CDR1 as SGHRS and CDR2 as YFSETQ. Trimming shortened V by 5 bases and J by 4 bases, and 18 bases separated the two germline ends.

This clonotype was counted at least ten times. This chain uses TRBV12-3 or TRBV12-4 with TRBJ2-1, with 11 nucleotides matching TRBD2. CDR3 length: 18 amino acids. Trimming at V came to 5 bases and at J to 7 bases, leaving 16 bases not matched to a gene. Here the CDR3 reads CASSPIGIAGGRSNEQFF. The DNA for the CDR3 is TGTGCCAGCAGTCCAATCGGGATAGCGGGAGGGAGGAGTAATGAGCAGTTCTTC.

Comments on this clonotype: A read error may explain this, as a much larger clone is one base away. This chain joins TRBV11-2 and TRBJ2-7, with TRBD2 identical over 11 bases. CDR3 size: 13 residues. The V gene's germline CDR1 is SGHAT and CDR2 FQNNGV. V lost 7 bases and J lost 3; bases outside the gene matches: 2. The CDR3 DNA sequence: TGTGCCAGCAAGACTAGCGGGAACTACGAGCAGTACTTC. Its translation: CASKTSGNYEQYF.

This clonotype was recorded at least ten times. The CDR3 nucleotides read TGTGCCACCAGCCGTTTGCGAGGGGATACGCAGTATTTT. The encoded protein is CATSRLRGDTQYF. V is TRBV15 and J is TRBJ2-3, with a tentative D call TRBD2 (5 bases). Germline values: CDR1 LNHNV, CDR2 YYDKDF (reference sequence). The CDR3 extends over 13 amino acids. The V end was cut by 5 bases, the J end by 6 bases, with 12 bases between.

This chain joins TRBV7-6 and TRBJ2-1; D possibly corresponds to TRBD2 (6 bases). The length of the CDR3 is 16 residues. V shed 2 bases and J shed 2 bases, with 13 bases lying between them. The germline CDR1 and CDR2 sequences are SGHVS and FNYEAQ. CDR3 nucleotides: TGTGCCAGCAGCTTATGGAACGGGAGCCCCTACAATGAGCAGTTCTTC. This sequence encodes CASSLWNGSPYNEQFF.

The chain couples TRBV12-3 or TRBV12-4 to TRBJ1-2; no reliable D call. V lost 4 bases, J lost 13 bases, and 16 bases lay in between. The CDR3 extends over 12 amino acids. The CDR3 sequence is CASSSFGVDRTF. In DNA form, the CDR3 reads TGTGCCAGCAGTTCGTTCGGTGTAGATCGCACCTTC.

This clonotype was found a few times. The J gene is TRBJ1-1, the V gene TRBV27; TRBD1 is a possible D gene (5 bases). Per the germline V gene, CDR1 is MNHEY and CDR2 is SMNVEV (reference sequence). The CDR3 sequence is 15 residues long. Trimming took 0 bases from V and 3 from J, leaving 11 bases between them. The CDR3 nucleotides are TGTGCCAGCAGTTTATCGTTAGTAGGGGACACTGAAGCTTTCTTT. This translates into CASSLSLVGDTEAFF.

The sample holds many counts of this clonotype. The chain joins TRBV5-1 to TRBJ2-3, with D perhaps TRBD2 (5 bases). Germline V CDR1 and CDR2: SGHRS, YFSETQ. Trimming cost V 5 bases and J 0 bases, with 10 bases left between them. The CDR3 covers 14 residues. The CDR3, as DNA: TGCGCCAGCAGATCGGACTGGAGCACAGATACGCAGTATTTT. This gives the protein CASRSDWSTDTQYF.

This clonotype was picked up many times. V gene TRBV12-3 or TRBV12-4 combines with J gene TRBJ1-1; D is unresolved. This CDR3 comprises 11 residues. V was cut by 6 bases and J by 3 bases, with 5 bases left in between. The CDR3 spells CASSPYTEAFF. CDR3 nucleotides: TGTGCCAGCAGCCCCTACACTGAAGCTTTCTTT.

To note about this clonotype: The junction differs from germline at one of its ends, possibly a read error. This rearrangement joins TRBV7-9 to TRBJ2-1; D is tentatively TRBD1 or TRBD2 (6 bases each). There are 9 residues in the CDR3. Germline loops: CDR1 SEHNR, CDR2 FQNEAQ (reference sequence). The CDR3 spells CASSLEGGF. CDR3 DNA: TGTGCCAGCAGCTTGGAAGGGGGGTTC.

This clonotype was seen ten or more times. The CDR3 loop reads CSYHELGGDYEQYF. The CDR3 nucleotides read TGCAGTTATCACGAACTGGGTGGGGACTACGAGCAGTACTTC. The rearrangement joins TRBV20-1 to TRBJ2-7; no clear D gene. Germline CDR1 is DFQATT and CDR2 is SNEGSKA (reference sequence). This CDR3 is built from 14 residues. The V end was cut by 8 bases, the J end by 3 bases, with 20 bases between.

This clonotype was counted many times. The rearrangement joins TRBV20-1 to TRBJ2-3; D is ambiguous. The V gene's germline CDR1 is DFQATT and CDR2 SNEGSKA (reference sequence). The CDR3 sequence is 14 residues long. Trimming shortened V by 0 bases and J by 2 bases, and 9 bases separated the two germline ends. The CDR3 is CSARDWWHTDTQYF. For the CDR3, the DNA is TGCAGTGCTAGAGACTGGTGGCACACAGATACGCAGTATTTT.

The chain has TRBV29-1 and TRBJ2-1, with 7 positions matching TRBD2. CDR1 and CDR2 from the germline V gene are SQVTM and ANQGSEA. The CDR3 length is 12 residues. The J segment lost 5 bases and the V segment lost 7 bases, leaving 5 bases of the junction unmatched. CDR3 sequence: CSATGTNNEQFF. The CDR3 DNA reads as TGCAGCGCCACCGGGACTAACAATGAGCAGTTCTTC.